The clone carrying this T cell receptor (beta chain) has just a few counts. Its antigen is currently unknown. TCRdb reanalysed the RT-PCR reads using MiXCR and keeps one entry per CDR3 protein. The table lists about 540,000 distinct CDR3 sequences, around 15% of them singletons. This entry comes from a study of response to subunit inactivated influenza vaccine. This CDR3 spans 17 amino acids. Per the germline V gene, CDR1 is SGHRS and CDR2 is YFSETQ. The V segment lost 3 bases and the J segment 7 bases; nucleotides outside the gene matches: 15. Findings of the study overall: The authors suggested that every seasonal influenza vaccination recruits few new T cells.

Sequencing was performed on PBMCs from blood, taken 12 days after vaccination. This TCR derives from a man aged 50 to 60 who received an inactivated influenza vaccine. V usage is TRBV5-1 and J usage is TRBJ2-1, with 8 bases identical to TRBD1. CDR3 in amino acids: CASSSARGRFPKNEQFF. The CDR3 nucleotides are TGCGCCAGCAGCTCGGCCAGGGGGCGCTTTCCGAAAAATGAGCAGTTCTTC.